The rows below give T cell receptor beta chains drawn from one sample of a study of blood T cell repertoires in COVID-19. Only in-frame clones appear in the TCRdb table, and some are missing; sequencing was by immunoSEQ multiplex PCR. The table records 270,000 or so clones, 84% of them present only once. The sample taken for sequencing was peripheral blood. These receptors were obtained from a human donor in a cohort sampled during active COVID-19. The CDR3 runs from the conserved cysteine through the conserved F or W. The order of the fields is D gene, clone size, CDR3 length, J gene, V gene, CDR3 protein, CDR3 DNA. A D gene is named only where the DNA matches it firmly. Size is stated for part of the rows, as once, few or many counts, or as a class when the clone is expanded.

D: -
size: few
length: 15
J: TRBJ1-1
V: TRBV4-3
CDR3: CASSQEPTVNTEAFF
DNA: TGCGCCAGCAGCCAAGAGCCTACAGTGAACACTGAAGCTTTCTTT

D: TRBD2
size: -
length: 16
J: TRBJ2-1
V: TRBV7-3
CDR3: CASSRDAAGRWNEQFF
DNA: TGTGCCAGCAGCCGGGATGCAGCGGGGAGGTGGAATGAGCAGTTCTTC

D: -
size: -
length: 15
J: TRBJ2-3
V: TRBV7-2
CDR3: CASSLGVRDTDTQYF
DNA: TGTGCCAGCAGCTTAGGCGTCAGGGACACAGATACGCAGTATTTT

D: TRBD2
size: -
length: 14
J: TRBJ2-2
V: TRBV11-2
CDR3: CASSLVAGTGELFF
DNA: TGTGCCAGCAGCTTAGTAGCGGGGACCGGGGAGCTGTTTTTT

D: -
size: once
length: 17
J: TRBJ2-6
V: TRBV5-1
CDR3: CASSFSRFSPGANVLTF
DNA: TGCGCCAGCAGCTTTTCACGGTTTTCTCCCGGGGCCAACGTCCTGACTTTC

D: -
size: -
length: 15
J: TRBJ2-1
V: TRBV19
CDR3: CASSDQGGQNNEQFF
DNA: TGTGCCAGTAGTGATCAGGGGGGCCAAAACAATGAGCAGTTCTTC

D: TRBD1
size: -
length: 15
J: TRBJ1-1
V: TRBV25-1
CDR3: CASSGNRGRSTEAFF
DNA: TGTGCCAGCAGTGGGAACAGGGGGCGGAGCACTGAAGCTTTCTTT

D: TRBD1
size: -
length: 12
J: TRBJ2-7
V: TRBV2
CDR3: CASSRTGDEQYF
DNA: TGTGCCAGCAGTAGAACAGGGGACGAGCAGTACTTC

D: -
size: -
length: 13
J: TRBJ1-1
V: TRBV12-3/TRBV12-4
CDR3: CASGPQENTEAFF
DNA: TGTGCCAGCGGACCACAGGAGAACACTGAAGCTTTCTTT

D: -
size: few
length: 14
J: TRBJ2-2
V: TRBV11-3
CDR3: CASSLAFGAGELFF
DNA: TGTGCCAGCAGCTTGGCATTCGGGGCCGGGGAGCTGTTTTTT

D: -
size: -
length: 13
J: TRBJ1-2
V: TRBV18
CDR3: CASSPNRNYGYTF
DNA: TGTGCCAGCTCACCTAACAGGAACTATGGCTACACCTTC

D: -
size: -
length: 14
J: TRBJ2-7
V: TRBV5-4
CDR3: CASSRETSSYEQYF
DNA: TGTGCCAGCAGCCGGGAGACTAGCTCCTACGAGCAGTACTTC

D: TRBD1
size: -
length: 15
J: TRBJ1-2
V: TRBV5-4
CDR3: CASSPRDRRSSGYTF
DNA: TGTGCCAGCAGCCCCCGGGACAGGAGGTCGAGTGGCTACACCTTC

D: -
size: -
length: 13
J: TRBJ2-7
V: TRBV6-2/TRBV6-3
CDR3: CASSRNGHYEQYF
DNA: TGTGCCAGCAGTCGAAATGGCCATTACGAGCAGTACTTC

D: -
size: -
length: 13
J: TRBJ1-5
V: TRBV28
CDR3: CASSFGGGQPQHF
DNA: TGTGCCAGCAGTTTCGGGGGGGGTCAACCCCAGCATTTT

D: TRBD2
size: once
length: 18
J: TRBJ2-3
V: TRBV10-2
CDR3: CASSEGATSGGARDTQYF
DNA: TGCGCCAGCAGTGAAGGGGCCACTAGCGGGGGGGCGAGGGATACGCAGTATTTT

D: TRBD2
size: -
length: 13
J: TRBJ2-7
V: TRBV20-1
CDR3: CSASGLAGREQYF
DNA: TGCAGTGCTAGTGGACTAGCGGGGAGGGAGCAGTACTTC